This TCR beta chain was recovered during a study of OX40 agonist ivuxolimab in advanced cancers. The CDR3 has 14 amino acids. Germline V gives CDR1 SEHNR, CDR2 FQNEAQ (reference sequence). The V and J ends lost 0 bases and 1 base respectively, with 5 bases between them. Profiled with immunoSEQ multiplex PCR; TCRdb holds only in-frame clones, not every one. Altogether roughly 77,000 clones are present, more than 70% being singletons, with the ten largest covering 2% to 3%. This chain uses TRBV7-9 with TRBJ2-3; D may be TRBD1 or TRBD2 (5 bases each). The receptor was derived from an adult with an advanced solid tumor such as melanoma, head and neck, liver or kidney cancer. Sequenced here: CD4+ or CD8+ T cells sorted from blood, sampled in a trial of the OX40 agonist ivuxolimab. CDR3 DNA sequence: TGTGCCAGCAGCTTAGCGGGGGGCACAGATACGCAGTATTTT. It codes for CASSLAGGTDTQYF. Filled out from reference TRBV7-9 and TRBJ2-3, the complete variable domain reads DTGVSQNPRHKITKRGQNVTFRCDPISEHNRLYWYRQTLGQGPEFLTYFQNEAQLEKSRLLSDRFSAERPKGSFSTLEIQRTEQGDSAMYLCASSLAGGTDTQYFGPGTRLTVL.